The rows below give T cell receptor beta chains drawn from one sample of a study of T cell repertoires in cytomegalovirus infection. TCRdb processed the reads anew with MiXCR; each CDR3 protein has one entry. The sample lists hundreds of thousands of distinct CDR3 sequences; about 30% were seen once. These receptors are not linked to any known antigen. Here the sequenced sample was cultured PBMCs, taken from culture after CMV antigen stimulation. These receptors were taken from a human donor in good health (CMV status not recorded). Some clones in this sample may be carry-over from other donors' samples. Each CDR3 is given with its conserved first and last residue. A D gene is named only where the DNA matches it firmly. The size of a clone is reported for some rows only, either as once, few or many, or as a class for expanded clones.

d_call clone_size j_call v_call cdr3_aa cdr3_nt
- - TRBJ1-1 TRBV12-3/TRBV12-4 CASSLGGNREAFF TGTGCCAGCAGTTTAGGGGGGAATCGTGAAGCTTTCTTT
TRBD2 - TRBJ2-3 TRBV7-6 CASSSEAGGPGNTQYF TGTGCCAGCAGCTCCGAGGCGGGGGGGCCTGGAAATACGCAGTATTTT
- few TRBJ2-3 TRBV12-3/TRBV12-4 CASSPTSPRDTDTQYF TGTGCCAGCAGTCCCACATCCCCGCGGGACACAGATACGCAGTATTTT
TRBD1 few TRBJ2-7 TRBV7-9 CASTTTQGAYEQYF TGTGCCAGCACCACAACCCAGGGGGCCTACGAGCAGTACTTC
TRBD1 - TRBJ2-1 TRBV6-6 CATTLTGGNYNEQFF TGTGCCACTACCCTGACAGGGGGTAACTACAATGAGCAGTTCTTC
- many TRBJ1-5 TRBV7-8 CASSPGRENQPQHF TGTGCCAGCAGCCCAGGGAGGGAAAATCAGCCCCAGCATTTT
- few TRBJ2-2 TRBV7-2 CASSLEAGPTGELFF TGTGCCAGCAGCTTAGAAGCGGGCCCTACCGGGGAGCTGTTTTTT
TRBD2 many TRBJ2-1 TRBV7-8 CASSPPLGLAGGGEQFF TGTGCCAGCAGCCCGCCCCTAGGACTAGCGGGAGGGGGTGAGCAGTTCTTC
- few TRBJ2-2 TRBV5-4 CASSAGSPGAGELFF TGTGCCAGCAGCGCCGGGTCCCCGGGCGCCGGGGAGCTGTTTTTT
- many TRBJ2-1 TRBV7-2 CASSLVGTNGFNEQFF TGTGCCAGCAGCTTAGTGGGGACCAATGGGTTCAATGAGCAGTTCTTC
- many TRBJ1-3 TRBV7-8 CASSLGLQVSGNTIYF TGTGCCAGCAGCTTAGGTCTACAGGTCTCTGGAAACACCATATATTTT
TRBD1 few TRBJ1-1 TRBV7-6 CASRATGENTEAFF TGTGCCAGCAGAGCGACAGGGGAGAACACTGAAGCTTTCTTT
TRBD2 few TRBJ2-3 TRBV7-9 CASSLRRTAGGDTQYF TGTGCCAGCAGCCTGAGACGGACCGCGGGGGGGGATACGCAGTATTTT
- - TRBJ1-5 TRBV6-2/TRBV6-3 CASGRGGFDSNQPQHF TGTGCCAGCGGTCGGGGGGGCTTTGATAGCAATCAGCCCCAGCATTTT
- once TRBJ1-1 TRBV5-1 CASSLETMNTEAFF TGCGCCAGCAGCTTGGAGACGATGAACACTGAAGCTTTCTTT
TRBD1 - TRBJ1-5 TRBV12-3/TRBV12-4 CASSQTGFHQPQHF TGTGCCAGCAGCCAGACAGGGTTTCATCAGCCCCAGCATTTT
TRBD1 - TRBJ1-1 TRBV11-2 CASGGIQGATEAFF TGTGCCAGCGGGGGGATACAGGGGGCGACTGAAGCTTTCTTT
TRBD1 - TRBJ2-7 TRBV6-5 CASNPAQGQGTYEQYF TGTGCCAGCAACCCCGCCCAGGGACAGGGTACATACGAGCAGTACTTC
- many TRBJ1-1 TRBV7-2 CASSLGVPVNTEAFF TGTGCCAGCAGCTTAGGGGTTCCGGTGAACACTGAAGCTTTCTTT
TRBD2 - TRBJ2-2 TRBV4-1 CASSRRTSGSNTGELFF TGCGCCAGCAGCCGCAGAACTAGCGGGTCGAACACCGGGGAGCTGTTTTTT
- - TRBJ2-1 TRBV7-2 CASSLDAGLVNEQFF TGTGCCAGCAGCTTAGACGCGGGACTGGTAAATGAGCAGTTCTTC
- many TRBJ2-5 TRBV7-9 CASSINGVLETQYF TGTGCCAGCAGTATAAATGGGGTGTTGGAGACCCAGTACTTC
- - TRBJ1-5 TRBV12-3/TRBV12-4 CASSPGTQGNQPQHF TGTGCCAGCAGTCCCGGGACTCAGGGCAATCAGCCCCAGCATTTT
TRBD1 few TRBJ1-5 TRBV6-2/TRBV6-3 CASSYGDSSNQPQHF TGTGCCAGCAGTTACGGGGACAGTTCAAATCAGCCCCAGCATTTT
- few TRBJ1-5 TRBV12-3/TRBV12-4 CASSLETGAVNQPQHF TGTGCCAGCAGTTTGGAGACAGGCGCGGTCAATCAGCCCCAGCATTTT
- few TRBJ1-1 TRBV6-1 CASSLKRGFPNTEAFF TGTGCCAGCAGTCTAAAGCGGGGTTTTCCGAACACTGAAGCTTTCTTT
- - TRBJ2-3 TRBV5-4 CASSSDSYTDTQYF TGTGCCAGCAGCAGCGACAGTTACACAGATACGCAGTATTTT